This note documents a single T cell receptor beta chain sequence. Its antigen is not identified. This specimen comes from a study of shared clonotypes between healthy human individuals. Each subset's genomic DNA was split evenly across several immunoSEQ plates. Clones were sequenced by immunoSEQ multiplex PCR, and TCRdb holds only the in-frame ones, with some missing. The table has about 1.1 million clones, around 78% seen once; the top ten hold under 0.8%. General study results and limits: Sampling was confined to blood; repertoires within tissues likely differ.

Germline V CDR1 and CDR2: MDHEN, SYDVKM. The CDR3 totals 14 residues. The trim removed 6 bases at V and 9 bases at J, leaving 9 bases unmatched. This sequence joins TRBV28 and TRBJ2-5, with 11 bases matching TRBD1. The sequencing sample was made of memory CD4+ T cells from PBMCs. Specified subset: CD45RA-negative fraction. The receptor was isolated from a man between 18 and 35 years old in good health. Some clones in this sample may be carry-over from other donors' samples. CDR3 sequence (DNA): TGTGCCAGCAGGGGGACAGGGGGACTAAGGGCCCAGTACTTC. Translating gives CASRGTGGLRAQYF.